The 11 T cell receptor beta chains below come from one sample, sequenced in a study of blood T cell repertoires in COVID-19. Using immunoSEQ multiplex PCR, the repertoire was profiled, and TCRdb retains in-frame clones only, with some absent. The profile shows some 230,000 clones, 80% to 85% of them singletons. Sequencing used peripheral blood. Every receptor here comes from a woman aged 55-70 years who had recovered from COVID-19.

In this sample, this clone turned up a few times. This sequence joins TRBV9 and TRBJ2-3, with D possibly being TRBD2 (6 bases). The CDR3 is 17 residues long. Looked up from germline, CDR1 is SGDLS and CDR2 is YYNGEE. Deletions cut 0 bases from V and 0 bases from J, with 14 bases between. This CDR3 is CASSVAGGRRSTDTQYF. The CDR3 DNA sequence: TGTGCCAGCAGCGTAGCTGGAGGGCGCCGGAGCACAGATACGCAGTATTTT.

V and J are TRBV18 and TRBJ1-3; the D gene is possibly TRBD1 (6 bases). The germline V gene encodes CDR1 KGHSH and CDR2 LQKENI. V was cut by 3 bases and J by 3 bases, with 12 bases left in between. This CDR3 comprises 15 residues. The CDR3 reads CASSPAGAGGNTIYF. The CDR3 DNA is TGTGCCAGCTCACCGGCAGGGGCAGGTGGAAACACCATATATTTT.

The CDR3 DNA sequence: TGTGCCAGCGGGTTCAGGGGTAGCTATGGCTACACCTTC. Its translation is CASGFRGSYGYTF. This sequence joins TRBV2 and TRBJ1-2; D is possibly TRBD1 (6 bases). V lost 8 bases and J lost 4, with 14 bases in between. This CDR3 region has 13 residues. CDR1 is SNHLY, CDR2 FYNNEI, per germline.

The V and J genes are TRBV5-1 and TRBJ1-2, with D maybe TRBD1 (6 bases). V lost 0 bases and J 2 bases, leaving 11 bases between the germline ends. In germline, CDR1 is SGHRS, CDR2 YFSETQ. This CDR3 region has 15 residues. The CDR3 loop is CASSLGAGENYGYTF. The CDR3 DNA reads as TGCGCCAGCAGCTTGGGAGCAGGGGAGAACTATGGCTACACCTTC.

In this sample, this clone turned up a few times. The chain couples TRBV6-4 to TRBJ2-1; 10 positions match TRBD2. Trimming at V came to 6 bases and at J to 2 bases, leaving 4 bases not matched to a gene. Germline values: CDR1 MRHNA, CDR2 SNTAGT. The CDR3 totals 15 residues. CDR3 coding DNA: TGTGCCAGCAGCCCTGGACTAGCGGCCTACAATGAGCAGTTCTTC. Amino acids: CASSPGLAAYNEQFF.

The chain's CDR3 is CASSRSAGWSTEAFF. CDR3 nucleotides: TGTGCCAGCAGCCGTTCTGCAGGGTGGAGTACTGAAGCTTTCTTT. The chain recombines TRBV14 with TRBJ1-1, with TRBD1 as a possible D gene (5 bases). CDR3 length: 15 amino acids. Per the germline V gene, CDR1 is SGHDN and CDR2 is FVKESK. Deletions cut 4 bases from V and 5 bases from J, with 17 bases between.

The CDR3, as DNA: TGTGCCAGCAGCTTGTCCTCGACAGTCTACAACGGCTACACCTTC. Amino acids: CASSLSSTVYNGYTF. The rearrangement links TRBV5-6 to TRBJ1-2; the D gene is possibly TRBD1 (5 bases). Germline V gives CDR1 SGHDT, CDR2 YYEEEE. This CDR3 has 15 residues. V lost 1 base to trimming and J lost 8 bases, with 18 bases between them.

V gene TRBV7-9 combines with J gene TRBJ2-2; D is undetermined. The CDR3 has 14 residues. V lost 5 bases, J lost 2 bases, and 9 bases lay in between. CDR1 SEHNR and CDR2 FQNEAQ come from the germline V gene (reference sequence). In DNA, the CDR3 is TGTGCCAGCAGCAACCGAGGCAACACCGGGGAGCTGTTTTTT. Protein: CASSNRGNTGELFF. Using reference TRBV7-9 and TRBJ2-2 for the parts outside the CDR3, the full variable domain is DTGVSQNPRHKITKRGQNVTFRCDPISEHNRLYWYRQTLGQGPEFLTYFQNEAQLEKSRLLSDRFSAERPKGSFSTLEIQRTEQGDSAMYLCASSNRGNTGELFFGEGSRLTVL.

The chain employs TRBV11-2 and TRBJ2-5; 8 bases align to TRBD1. Trimming removed 5 bases from V and 4 bases from J; junction bases left unmatched: 9. This CDR3 contains 15 residues. CDR1 and CDR2 (germline): SGHAT, FQNNGV. This chain's CDR3 is CASSLQGARGETQYF. The CDR3 nucleotides read TGTGCCAGCAGCCTCCAGGGGGCGCGGGGAGAGACCCAGTACTTC.

J is TRBJ2-1 and V is TRBV28; 8 nucleotides agree with TRBD1. Germline CDR1 and CDR2: MDHEN and SYDVKM. Germline trimming cut 3 bases from V and 3 bases from J; bases unmatched to any gene: 4. The CDR3 length is 15 residues. CDR3 nucleotides: TGTGCCAGCAGTTTCGCGGACAGGGACTACAATGAGCAGTTCTTC. Protein product: CASSFADRDYNEQFF.

V and J are TRBV6-6 and TRBJ1-5, with D perhaps matching TRBD1 (5 bases). CDR1 and CDR2 (germline): MNHNY, SVGAGI (reference sequence). This CDR3 has 12 amino acids. V was cut by 1 base and J by 12 bases, with 10 bases left in between. CDR3 protein: CASSYLTDIQHF. The CDR3 DNA follows: TGTGCCAGCAGTTACTTGACAGACATCCAGCATTTT.